This T cell receptor (beta chain) was recovered during a study of T cell clonality in common variable immunodeficiency. Regarding the study as a whole: Reportedly, TCR beta sequences from common variable immunodeficiency showed fewer deletions and N-nucleotide insertions. CVID subjects had higher TCRbeta clonality than healthy controls, most marked in about a third. CVID subjects shared fewer TCRbeta clones than healthy controls did.

Here immunoSEQ multiplex PCR was the method, and the copy in TCRdb shows in-frame clones only, minus some. The sample includes fewer than 30,000 clones, none of them occurring once. CDR1 DFQATT and CDR2 SNEGSKA come from the germline V gene (reference sequence). The CDR3 is 16 residues long. Germline trimming cut 0 bases from V and 8 bases from J; bases unmatched to any gene: 13. With regard to this clone: Its antigen is still unknown. The read terminates 3 residues ahead of where the CDR3 ends, so the germline J gene completes it.

Blood samples were heparinized, roughly 5 to 9 ml per donor. The chain recombines TRBV20-1 with TRBJ2-1; 7 positions agree with TRBD2. Sequencing was done on a sample of peripheral blood mononuclear cells. The TCR was taken from a human donor with common variable immunodeficiency. The CDR3 bases that were read are TGCAGTGCTAGAGATGGTGCGGGAGCGATCCTTTATGAG. Encoded protein: CSARDGAGAILYE. The full CDR3 protein reads CSARDGAGAILYEQFF.